This T cell receptor beta chain was retrieved from a study of beta chain features in type 1 diabetes. For the study at large: Examination covered almost 110,000,000 sorted cells spanning all samples.

Points on this clone: Its antigen remains unknown.

Overall study findings and caveats: Any HLA type influence on TCRB rearrangement was left unresolved here.

CD45RO/CCR7/CD25/CD127/CD95/CD27 sorting isolated CD4+ naive, central memory, regulatory and stem cell-like memory cells. V lost 5 bases and J 3 bases, leaving 8 bases between the germline ends. CDR1 is SGHAT and CDR2 is FQNNGV in the germline V gene. CDR3 length: 13 residues. cDNA synthesis used the whole RNA isolate, giving expressed TCRB sequences. Data came from immunoSEQ multiplex PCR; TCRdb stores just in-frame clones and leaves some out. The table shows over 700,000 clones, with 17% occurring only once. This rearrangement joins TRBV11-2 to TRBJ2-1, with D perhaps TRBD1 (5 bases). Sequencing was done on a sample of naive CD4+ T cells from blood. This clonotype was sampled from a woman aged 18-30 years in good health. This CDR3 reads CASSLDSYNEQFF. Written as DNA, the CDR3 is TGTGCCAGCAGCCTCGACAGCTACAATGAGCAGTTCTTC.